This TCR beta chain was obtained from a study of molecular identifiers for immune sequencing clone quantification. This clonotype has at least ten counts. TCRdb re-called the PCR reads through MiXCR, storing one row per CDR3 protein. The repertoire holds approximately 550,000 distinct CDR3 sequences, with about a quarter as singletons. V lost 3 bases, J lost 2 bases, and 14 bases lay in between. CDR1 and CDR2 from the germline V gene are SGHTA and FQGNSA. The CDR3 has 15 amino acids. The chain couples TRBV7-2 to TRBJ2-7; D ambiguous. The sequence was collected from a human donor in good health. Some libraries in this study had Jurkat cell RNA spiked in. What was sequenced was naive CD8+ T cells from blood, with Jurkat cell RNA spiked in. Stated subset: FACS-sorted CD8+CD4-CCR7+CD45RA+ naive T cells. The CDR3, as DNA: TGTGCCAGCAGCTTCTACGGGCCCTCAGCCTACGAGCAGTACTTC. This translates into CASSFYGPSAYEQYF.